What follows are 6 T cell receptor beta chains derived from one specimen sequenced in a study of blood T cells in healthy people across ages. A J-beta primer mix and a sample-barcoded 5' primer were used in a second PCR of roughly 6 to 11 cycles. TCRdb reprocessed the 5' RACE reads via MiXCR and lists one record per CDR3 protein. The table records some 1.1 million distinct CDR3 sequences, around two fifths of them present only once. Sequencing was done on a sample of blood. Receptor source: a man between 18 and 29 years old in good health.

The rearrangement joins TRBV24-1 to TRBJ2-1; a possible D gene is TRBD1 (7 bases). The length of the CDR3 is 16 residues. V lost 4 bases and J 2 bases, leaving 14 bases between the germline ends. CDR1 and CDR2 (germline): KGHDR, SFDVKD. The CDR3, as DNA: TGTGCCACCAGTGACCGGGGGACAGCAACCTACAATGAGCAGTTCTTC. Translated, it gives CATSDRGTATYNEQFF.

V usage is TRBV12-3 or TRBV12-4 and J usage is TRBJ1-2, with D maybe TRBD1 (6 bases). Deletions cut 7 bases from V and 5 bases from J, with 11 bases between. This CDR3 is built from 12 residues. CDR3 nucleotide sequence: TGTGCCAGCACCTCAGGGGCATATGGCTACACCTTC. This codes for CASTSGAYGYTF.

The rearrangement joins TRBV6-5 to TRBJ1-1; TRBD1 is a possible D gene (6 bases). Trimming took off 2 bases at V and 4 bases at J, with 14 bases between the two ends. This CDR3 has 15 amino acids. CDR1 is MNHEY and CDR2 is SVGAGI in the germline V gene. CDR3 sequence reads: CASSYGQGTSTEAFF. The CDR3 bases are TGTGCCAGCAGTTACGGCCAGGGGACCAGCACTGAAGCTTTCTTT.

The J gene is TRBJ2-5, the V gene TRBV30, with a tentative D call TRBD1 (6 bases). The J call may be faulty, since TRBJ2-7 better matches the DNA end. The CDR3 consists of 12 residues. The germline V gene has CDR1 GTSNPN and CDR2 SVGIG (reference sequence). The CDR3 region is CAWSVQGTEQYF. The CDR3 bases are TGTGCCTGGAGTGTACAGGGAACCGAGCAGTACTTC.

This clonotype was counted once. This may arise from a read error, as a much more abundant clone is one base away. This sequence joins TRBV12-3 or TRBV12-4 and TRBJ2-3; 10 positions agree with TRBD1. CDR3 length: 16 amino acids. The CDR3 here is CACSLETGGFGDTQYF. The CDR3 DNA reads as TGTGCCTGCAGTTTAGAGACAGGGGGCTTTGGAGATACGCAGTATTTT.

This clonotype has more than one count but fewer than ten. The chain combines TRBV11-2 with TRBJ2-1; D is perhaps TRBD1 or TRBD2 (5 bases each). The V and J ends lost 1 base and 5 bases respectively, with 15 bases between them. Germline assignment: CDR1 SGHAT and CDR2 FQNNGV. This CDR3 spans 16 amino acids. CDR3 region: CASSLVGYLGDNEQFF. The CDR3 nucleotides are TGTGCCAGCAGCTTAGTAGGGTATCTGGGGGACAATGAGCAGTTCTTC.